A single count supports the clone carrying this T cell receptor beta chain. The antigen remains undetermined. Authors' analysis steps: With immunoSEQ giving junction-only sequences and no quality scores, filtering differed. Profiling relied on immunoSEQ multiplex PCR, and the TCRdb table lists in-frame clones only, not all of them. The V and J calls and clone size come from that table; D and trimming were worked out from the DNA. The data hold roughly 1.5 million clones, with 95% to 99% observed a single time. This sample was included in a study of shared clonotypes between healthy human individuals. The CDR3 loop spans 17 amino acids. Germline V gives CDR1 SGDLS, CDR2 YYNGEE. V shed 3 bases and J shed 1 base, with 19 bases lying between them. Study results and caveats: It was the few donors that limited the genetic and exposure-history diversity represented.

Sequenced input: naive CD4+ T cells sorted from blood. The subset here: CD45RA+ positively selected. The receptor's source is a man aged 25-45 years in good health. The chain is built from TRBV9 and TRBJ2-5; D might be TRBD1 (5 bases). The CDR3 coding sequence is TGTGCCAGCAGCGAGGGCCTCGCCAGACAGCTCCAAGAGACCCAGTACTTC. This translates into CASSEGLARQLQETQYF.